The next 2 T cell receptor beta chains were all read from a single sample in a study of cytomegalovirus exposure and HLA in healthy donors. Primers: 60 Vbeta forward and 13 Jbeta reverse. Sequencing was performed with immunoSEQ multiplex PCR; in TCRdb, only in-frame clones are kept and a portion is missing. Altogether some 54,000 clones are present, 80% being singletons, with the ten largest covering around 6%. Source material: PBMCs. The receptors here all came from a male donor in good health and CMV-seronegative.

The CDR3 protein is CASSPEETQYF. The CDR3 coding sequence is TGTGCCAGCAGTCCCGAGGAGACCCAGTACTTC. This chain connects TRBV2 to TRBJ2-5; D unclear. CDR1 and CDR2 from the germline V gene are SNHLY and FYNNEI. Deletions cut 5 bases from V and 5 bases from J, with 6 bases between. The CDR3 is 11 residues long.

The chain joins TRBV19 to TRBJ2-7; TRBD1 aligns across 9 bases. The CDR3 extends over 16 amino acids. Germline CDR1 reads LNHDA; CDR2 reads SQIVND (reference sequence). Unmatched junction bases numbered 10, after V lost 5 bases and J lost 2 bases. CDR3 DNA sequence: TGTGCCAGTAGTGTAATACCGGGACAGGGCCCCTACGAGCAGTACTTC. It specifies CASSVIPGQGPYEQYF.